This TCR beta chain was captured by sequencing in a study of cytomegalovirus exposure and HLA in healthy donors. The CDR3 has 13 amino acids. V gave up 6 bases and J gave up 2 bases, with 10 bases separating them. Per the germline V gene, CDR1 is MNHEY and CDR2 is SVGAGI. A multiplex PCR was run with 60 Vbeta primers and 13 Jbeta primers. Using immunoSEQ multiplex PCR, the repertoire was profiled, and TCRdb retains in-frame clones only, with some absent. The data show about 89,000 clones, with 65% to 85% seen just once and 2.5% to 3% held by the top ten. Concerning this clone: The antigen remains undetermined.

Study results and caveats: Using a false discovery rate of 0.05, a later analysis showed that 16,951 TCR beta sequences were associated with HLA alleles. Cytomegalovirus association was listed for 150 to 200 TCR beta chains. The likely origin of a cluster of highly shared sequence variants was a sequencing artifact.

This sequence was found in a man younger than 45 in good health and CMV-seronegative. The chain is built from TRBV6-5 and TRBJ1-1; D remains unclear. Sequenced input: PBMCs. Written as DNA, the CDR3 is TGTGCCAGCAGATCACAGAGTAACACTGAAGCTTTCTTT. Residues: CASRSQSNTEAFF.